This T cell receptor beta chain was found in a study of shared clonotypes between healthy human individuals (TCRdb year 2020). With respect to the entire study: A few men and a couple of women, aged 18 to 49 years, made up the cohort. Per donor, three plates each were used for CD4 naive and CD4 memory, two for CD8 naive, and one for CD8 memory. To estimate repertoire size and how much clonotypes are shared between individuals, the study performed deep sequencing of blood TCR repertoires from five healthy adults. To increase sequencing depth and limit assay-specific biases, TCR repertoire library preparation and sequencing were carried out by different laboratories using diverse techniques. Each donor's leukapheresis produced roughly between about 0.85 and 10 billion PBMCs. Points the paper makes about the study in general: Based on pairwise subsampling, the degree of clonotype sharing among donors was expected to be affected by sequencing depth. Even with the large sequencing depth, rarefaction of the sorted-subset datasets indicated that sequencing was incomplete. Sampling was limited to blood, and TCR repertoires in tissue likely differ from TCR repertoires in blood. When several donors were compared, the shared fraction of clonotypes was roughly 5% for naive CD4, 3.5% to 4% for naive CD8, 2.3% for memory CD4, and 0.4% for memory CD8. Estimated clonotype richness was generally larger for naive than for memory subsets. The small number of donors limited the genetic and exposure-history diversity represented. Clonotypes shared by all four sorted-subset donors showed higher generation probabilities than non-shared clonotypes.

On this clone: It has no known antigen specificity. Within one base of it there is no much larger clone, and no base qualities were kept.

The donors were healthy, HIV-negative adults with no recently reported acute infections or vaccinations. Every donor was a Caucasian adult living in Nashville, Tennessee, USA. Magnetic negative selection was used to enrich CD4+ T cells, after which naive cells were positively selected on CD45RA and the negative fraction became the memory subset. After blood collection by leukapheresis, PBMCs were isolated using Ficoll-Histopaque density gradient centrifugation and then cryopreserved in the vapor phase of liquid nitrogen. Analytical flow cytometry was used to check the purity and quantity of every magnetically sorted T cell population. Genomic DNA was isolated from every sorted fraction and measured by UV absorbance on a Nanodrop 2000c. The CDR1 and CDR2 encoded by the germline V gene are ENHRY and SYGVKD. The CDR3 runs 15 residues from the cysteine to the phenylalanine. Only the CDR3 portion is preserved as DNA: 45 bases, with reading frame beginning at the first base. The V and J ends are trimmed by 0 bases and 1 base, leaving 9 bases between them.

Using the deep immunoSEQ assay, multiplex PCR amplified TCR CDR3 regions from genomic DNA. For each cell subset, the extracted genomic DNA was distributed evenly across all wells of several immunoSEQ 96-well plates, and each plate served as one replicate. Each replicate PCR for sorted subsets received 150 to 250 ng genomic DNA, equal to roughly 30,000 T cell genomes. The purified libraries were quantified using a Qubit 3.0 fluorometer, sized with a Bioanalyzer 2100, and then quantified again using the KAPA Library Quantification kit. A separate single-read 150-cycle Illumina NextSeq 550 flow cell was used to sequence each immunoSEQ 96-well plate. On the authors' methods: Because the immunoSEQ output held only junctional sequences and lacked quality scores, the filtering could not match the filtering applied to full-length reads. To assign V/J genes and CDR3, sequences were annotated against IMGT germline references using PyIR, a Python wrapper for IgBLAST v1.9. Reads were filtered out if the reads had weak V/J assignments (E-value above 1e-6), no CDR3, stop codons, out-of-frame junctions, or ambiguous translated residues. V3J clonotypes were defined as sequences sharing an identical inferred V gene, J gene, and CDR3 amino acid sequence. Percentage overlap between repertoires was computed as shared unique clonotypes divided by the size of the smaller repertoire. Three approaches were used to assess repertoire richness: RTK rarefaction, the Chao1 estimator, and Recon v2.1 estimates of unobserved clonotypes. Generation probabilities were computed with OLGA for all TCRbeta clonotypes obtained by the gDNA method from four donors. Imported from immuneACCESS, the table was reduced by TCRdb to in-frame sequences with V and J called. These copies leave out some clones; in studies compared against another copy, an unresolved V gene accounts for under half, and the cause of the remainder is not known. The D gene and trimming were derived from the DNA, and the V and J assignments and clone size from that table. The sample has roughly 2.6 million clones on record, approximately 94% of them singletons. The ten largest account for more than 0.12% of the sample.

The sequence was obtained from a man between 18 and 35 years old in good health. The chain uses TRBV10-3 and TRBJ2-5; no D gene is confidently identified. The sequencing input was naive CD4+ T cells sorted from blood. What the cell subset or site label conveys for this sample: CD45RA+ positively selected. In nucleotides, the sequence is TGTGCCATCAGTGAGTCGATGGTCAGCCAAGAGACCCAGTACTTC. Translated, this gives CAISESMVSQETQYF.